The 6 T cell receptor beta chains below come from one sample, sequenced in a study of Graves' ophthalmopathy and Graves' hyperthyroidism. Scientists amplified the TCR beta CDR3 regions from RNA transcripts. The authors performed first-round RT-PCR with HTBI primers and then a second-round multiplex PCR. TCRdb re-analysed the multiplex PCR reads in MiXCR, keeping a single row per CDR3 protein. The profile shows almost 750,000 distinct CDR3 sequences, roughly two fifths of them singletons. Input material: peripheral blood. The receptors shown here come from an adult man with Graves' ophthalmopathy.

This clonotype was seen a handful of times. The rearrangement joins TRBV5-4 to TRBJ1-1; 10 positions match TRBD1. The CDR3 runs to 14 residues. V lost 4 bases, J lost 6 bases, and 6 bases stayed unmatched. Germline CDR1 reads SGHNT; CDR2 reads YYREEE (reference sequence). Here the CDR3 DNA reads TGTGCCAGCAGCAAGGGACAGGGGTACCCTGAAGCTTTCTTT. This sequence encodes CASSKGQGYPEAFF.

About this clonotype itself: The junction shows a germline mismatch at one end, possibly a read error. This chain links TRBV29-1 with TRBJ1-2; D ambiguous. There are 13 residues in the CDR3. The germline V gene has CDR1 SQVTM and CDR2 ANQGSEA. The CDR3 here is CSVEDPIRAASLF. CDR3 nucleotides: TGCAGCGTTGAAGACCCGATTAGGGCGGCGAGCTTGTTC.

This clonotype was recorded only once. The chain carries TRBV24-1 and TRBJ1-5, with 12 bases identical to TRBD1. J was trimmed by 11 bases and V by 3 bases; bases with no gene match: 13. Germline V gene lookup returns CDR1 KGHDR and CDR2 SFDVKD. CDR3 length: 17 amino acids. In DNA, the CDR3 is TGTGCCACCAGTGATGCCCCGGGACAGGGGGCTGCGGAGACCCAGCATTTT. This codes for CATSDAPGQGAAETQHF.

V usage is TRBV2 and J usage is TRBJ1-6, with D uncertain. CDR1 SNHLY and CDR2 FYNNEI come from the germline V gene. This CDR3 spans 16 amino acids. V was cut by 6 bases and J by 10 bases, with 22 bases left in between. The chain's CDR3 is CASSVARVLRTSPLHF. The DNA for the CDR3 is TGTGCCAGCAGCGTTGCCCGGGTCCTTAGGACCTCACCCCTCCACTTT.

This clonotype has a count of ten or more. The chain employs TRBV7-2 and TRBJ2-6; D ambiguous. Trimming removed 2 bases at V and 5 bases at J, with 4 bases between. Germline V gene data show CDR1 as SGHTA and CDR2 as FQGNSA. The CDR3 runs 13 residues. The CDR3 DNA reads as TGTGCCAGCAGCTTACCCAGGGCCAACGTCCTGACTTTC. Translating gives CASSLPRANVLTF.

This clonotype was observed a handful of times. This chain connects TRBV7-9 to TRBJ1-6, with a weak D call TRBD1 (5 bases). Germline-derived CDR1 and CDR2 are SEHNR and FQNEAQ (reference sequence). The CDR3 runs 17 residues. Trimming took off 7 bases at V and 7 bases at J, with 23 bases between the two ends. CDR3 sequence (DNA): TGTGCCAGCACCCGGGGCCGGGGCCTGCCGGAAAATTCACCCCTCCACTTT. This codes for CASTRGRGLPENSPLHF.